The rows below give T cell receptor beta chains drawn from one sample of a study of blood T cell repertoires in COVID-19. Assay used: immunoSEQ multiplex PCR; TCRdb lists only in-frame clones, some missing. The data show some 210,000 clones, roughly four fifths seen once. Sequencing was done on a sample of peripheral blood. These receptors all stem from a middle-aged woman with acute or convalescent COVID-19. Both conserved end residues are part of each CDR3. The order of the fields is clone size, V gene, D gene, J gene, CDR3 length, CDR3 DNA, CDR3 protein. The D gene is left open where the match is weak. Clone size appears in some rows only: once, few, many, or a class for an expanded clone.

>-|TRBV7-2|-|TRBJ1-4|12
TGTGCCAGCAGCCGCAGGGACTCTAAACTGTTTTTT
CASSRRDSKLFF
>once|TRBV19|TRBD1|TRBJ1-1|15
TGTGCCAGTGCCCGACAGGGCGATATGAACACTGAAGCTTTCTTT
CASARQGDMNTEAFF
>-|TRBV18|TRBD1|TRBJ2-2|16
TGTGCCAGCTCACCACGACAGGGCCTGAACACCGGGGAGCTGTTTTTT
CASSPRQGLNTGELFF
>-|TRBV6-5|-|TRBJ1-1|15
TGTGCCAGCAGTTCAACCGGGGAAATGCGGACTGAAGCTTTCTTT
CASSSTGEMRTEAFF
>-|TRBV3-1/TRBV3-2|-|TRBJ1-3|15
TGTGCCAGCAGCCACAGGGGATTCTCTGGAAACACCATATATTTT
CASSHRGFSGNTIYF
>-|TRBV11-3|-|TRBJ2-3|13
TGTGCCAGCAGCTTAGACTTGCTTAGCGCGCAGTATTTT
CASSLDLLSAQYF
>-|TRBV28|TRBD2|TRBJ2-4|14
TGTGCCAGCAGCCCCCTAAAGCGGGGAAACATTCAGTACTTC
CASSPLKRGNIQYF
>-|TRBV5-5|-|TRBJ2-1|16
TGTGCCAGCAGCTTGCGGCTAGCGTCACCCCGGGATGAGCAGTTCTTC
CASSLRLASPRDEQFF
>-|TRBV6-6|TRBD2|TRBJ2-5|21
TGTGCCAGCAGCTGGACCGGGACTAGCGGGAGGTCTCAGGGGGCCCGAGAGACCCAGTACTTC
CASSWTGTSGRSQGARETQYF
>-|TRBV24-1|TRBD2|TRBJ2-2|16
TGTGCCACCAGTGAGACTAGCGGGAGAAACACCGGGGAGCTGTTTTTT
CATSETSGRNTGELFF
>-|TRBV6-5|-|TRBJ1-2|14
TGTGCCAGCAGCTCAGGGTTCCGGGGGTATGGCTACACCTTC
CASSSGFRGYGYTF
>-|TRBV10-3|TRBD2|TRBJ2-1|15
TGTGCCATCAGTGATGTAGCGGGGGAATACAATGAGCAGTTCTTC
CAISDVAGEYNEQFF
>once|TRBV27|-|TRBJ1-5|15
TGTGCCAGCAGTTTAACGGCAGGGGTGAATCAGCCCCAGCATTTT
CASSLTAGVNQPQHF
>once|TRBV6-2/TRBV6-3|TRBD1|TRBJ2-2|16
TGTGCCAGCAGTTTCCGGACAGGGGGCTACACCGGGGAGCTGTTTTTT
CASSFRTGGYTGELFF
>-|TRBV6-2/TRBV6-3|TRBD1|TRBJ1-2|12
TGTGCCAGCAGCCAGGGGGCTCGTGGCTACACCTTC
CASSQGARGYTF
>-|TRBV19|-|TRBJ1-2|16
TGTGCCAGTAGTATTAGATCAGAGGGCCACCTCTATGGCTACACCTTC
CASSIRSEGHLYGYTF
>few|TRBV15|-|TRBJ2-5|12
TGTGCCACCAGCACCTATCAAGAGACCCAGTACTTC
CATSTYQETQYF
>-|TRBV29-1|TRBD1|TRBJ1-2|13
TGCAGCGTTGAAGACCGGACAGGGGACGGCTACACCTTC
CSVEDRTGDGYTF
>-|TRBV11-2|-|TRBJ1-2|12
TGTGCCAGCAGTCAGGGGAACTATGGCTACACCTTC
CASSQGNYGYTF
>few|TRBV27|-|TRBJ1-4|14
TGTGCCAGCAGTCCACTTGCAACTAATGAAAAACTGTTTTTT
CASSPLATNEKLFF
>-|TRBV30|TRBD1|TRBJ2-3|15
TGTGCCTGGAGTGTGGGGGACAGTTTCACAGATACGCAGTATTTT
CAWSVGDSFTDTQYF
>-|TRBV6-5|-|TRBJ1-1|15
TGTGCCAGCAGCCCGGGGGGCGGGATGAACACTGAAGCTTTCTTT
CASSPGGGMNTEAFF
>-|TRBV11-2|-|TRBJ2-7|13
TGTGCCAGCAGCTTATCTGCAGCCTACGAGCAGTACTTC
CASSLSAAYEQYF
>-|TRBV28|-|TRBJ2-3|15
TGTGCCAGCAGTTCGTGGACACCACTCACAGATACGCAGTATTTT
CASSSWTPLTDTQYF
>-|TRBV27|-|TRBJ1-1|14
TGTGCCAGCAGTTTATCACAGTTTGGCACTGAAGCTTTCTTT
CASSLSQFGTEAFF
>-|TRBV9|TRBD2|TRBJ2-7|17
TGTGCCAGCAGCGTAGACCGTCCTAGCGGGAGCTCCTACGAGCAGTACTTC
CASSVDRPSGSSYEQYF
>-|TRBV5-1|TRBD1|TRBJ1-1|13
TGCGCCAGCAGCGCCAGGGGGGAGACTGAAGCTTTCTTT
CASSARGETEAFF
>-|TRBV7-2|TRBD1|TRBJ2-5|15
TGTGCCAGCAGCTCGGGACAGGGTGATCAAGAGACCCAGTACTTC
CASSSGQGDQETQYF
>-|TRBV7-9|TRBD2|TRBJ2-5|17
TGTGCCAGCACCAAACGGGAGGTGCGGGAGGGAGTGGAGACCCAGTACTTC
CASTKREVREGVETQYF
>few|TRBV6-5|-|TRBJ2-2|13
TGTGCCAGCAGTCGCCCCCCCCAGGGGGAGCTGTTTTTT
CASSRPPQGELFF
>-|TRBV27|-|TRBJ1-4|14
TGTGCCAGCAGTTTCGGAGGTCTTAATGAAAAACTGTTTTTT
CASSFGGLNEKLFF
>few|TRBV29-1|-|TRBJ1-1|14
TGCAGCGCCTCAAGGTCCGGGTGGAACACTGAAGCTTTCTTT
CSASRSGWNTEAFF